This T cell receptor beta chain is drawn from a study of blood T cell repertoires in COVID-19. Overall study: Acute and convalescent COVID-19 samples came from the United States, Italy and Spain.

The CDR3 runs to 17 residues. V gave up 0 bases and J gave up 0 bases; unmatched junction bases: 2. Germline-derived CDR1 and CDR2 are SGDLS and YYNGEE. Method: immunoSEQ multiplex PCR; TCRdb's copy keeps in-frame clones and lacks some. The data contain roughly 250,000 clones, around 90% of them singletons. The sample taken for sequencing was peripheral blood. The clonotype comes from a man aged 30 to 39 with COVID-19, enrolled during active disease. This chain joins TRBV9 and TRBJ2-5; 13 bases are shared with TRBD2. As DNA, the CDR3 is TGTGCCAGCAGCGTAGGGACTAGCGGGAGCAACCAAGAGACCCAGTACTTC. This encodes CASSVGTSGSNQETQYF.